What follows are 13 T cell receptor beta chains derived from one specimen sequenced in a study of cytomegalovirus exposure and HLA in healthy donors. A multiplex PCR was run with 60 Vbeta primers and 13 Jbeta primers. Only in-frame clones appear in the TCRdb table, and some are missing; sequencing was by immunoSEQ multiplex PCR. The sample lists approximately 170,000 clones, 85% occurring once. Sample: PBMCs. The receptors shown here come from a boy younger than 10 in good health and CMV-seronegative.

The genes are TRBV25-1 and TRBJ2-1; TRBD2 matches at 8 bases. Germline V gives CDR1 MGHDK, CDR2 SYGVNS. Germline trimming cut 1 base from V and 8 bases from J; bases unmatched to any gene: 7. This CDR3 contains 15 residues. The CDR3 reads CASSEFRGGYDEQFF. CDR3 DNA: TGTGCCAGCAGTGAATTCCGGGGGGGTTACGATGAGCAGTTCTTC.

This clone was detected only a few times. This chain joins TRBV5-6 and TRBJ1-4; D may be TRBD1 (6 bases). CDR3 length: 14 residues. Germline loops: CDR1 SGHDT, CDR2 YYEEEE. V was pared by 3 bases and J by 8 bases, with 14 bases between. The CDR3 nucleotides are TGTGCCAGCAGCTACAGGGTAGTAGGGGAAAAACTGTTTTTT. It encodes CASSYRVVGEKLFF.

The chain combines TRBV12-5 with TRBJ1-2; 12 nucleotides align to TRBD1. Germline CDR1 LGHNT, CDR2 FRNRAP. The CDR3 has 17 amino acids. Trimming cost V 1 base and J 4 bases; bases outside gene matches: 7. The CDR3 loop reads CASGLAPGQGARYGYTF. The CDR3 bases are TGTGCTAGTGGTTTGGCCCCGGGACAGGGGGCTCGCTATGGCTACACCTTC.

This clone was observed a single time. The gene calls are TRBV7-2 and TRBJ2-2; D possibly corresponds to TRBD2 (5 bases). The length of the CDR3 is 14 residues. Germline loops: CDR1 SGHTA, CDR2 FQGNSA. V dropped 5 bases and J dropped 2 bases, with 9 bases sitting between them. The CDR3 DNA is TGTGCCAGCAGCCCGGGGTATAACACCGGGGAGCTGTTTTTT. This encodes CASSPGYNTGELFF. The complete variable domain, with remaining parts taken from reference TRBV7-2 and TRBJ2-2, reads GAGVSQSPSNKVTEKGKDVELRCDPISGHTALYWYRQSLGQGLEFLIYFQGNSAPDKSGLPSDRFSAERTGGSVSTLTIQRTQQEDSAVYLCASSPGYNTGELFFGEGSRLTVL.

CDR3 DNA sequence: TGTGCCAGTAGTATAGATCCACCCATGTTAAGACACTACGAGCAGTACTTC. Encoded protein: CASSIDPPMLRHYEQYF. The chain employs TRBV19 and TRBJ2-7; no clear D. CDR1 is LNHDA and CDR2 is SQIVND in the germline V gene (reference sequence). V was pared by 0 bases and J by 3 bases, with 18 bases between. This CDR3 region has 17 residues.

The chain couples TRBV19 to TRBJ2-7; 8 bases are a match to TRBD1. V gave up 3 bases and J gave up 6 bases; unmatched junction bases: 19. This CDR3 is built from 18 residues. Germline loops: CDR1 LNHDA, CDR2 SQIVND (reference sequence). The CDR3 sequence is CASSILFWRGQDPSEQYF. The CDR3 bases are TGTGCCAGTAGTATTCTTTTCTGGAGGGGACAGGACCCCTCCGAGCAGTACTTC.

The chain combines TRBV14 with TRBJ1-2; 10 nucleotides line up with TRBD1. The germline V gene has CDR1 SGHDN and CDR2 FVKESK. The CDR3 runs to 15 residues. J gave up 5 bases and V 2 bases, and 5 bases lay outside the gene matches. This chain's CDR3 is CASSQRDRGGYGYTF. CDR3 DNA sequence: TGTGCCAGCAGCCAACGGGACAGGGGCGGATATGGCTACACCTTC.

The V and J genes are TRBV5-5 and TRBJ2-7; D perhaps matches TRBD1 (6 bases). In germline, CDR1 is SGHKS, CDR2 YYEKEE (reference sequence). This CDR3 comprises 13 residues. V lost 4 bases to trimming and J lost 2 bases, with 10 bases between them. The CDR3 is CASSRGQAYEQYV. The CDR3 region has the DNA TGTGCCAGCAGCAGGGGACAAGCCTACGAGCAGTACGTC.

The V call is TRBV18, the J call TRBJ1-5; D is unclear. Trimming pared 6 bases from V and 7 bases from J, leaving 22 bases between. This CDR3 contains 16 residues. Looked up from germline, CDR1 is KGHSH and CDR2 is LQKENI. The CDR3 sequence is CASSPSPGGVGQPQHF. In DNA, the CDR3 is TGTGCCAGCTCCCCTTCCCCCGGCGGGGTAGGACAGCCCCAGCATTTT.

CDR3 DNA: TGTGCCAGCAGCTTAGCCGCTGCAGGGGTGACTGAAGCTTTCTTT. Translation: CASSLAAAGVTEAFF. The rearrangement joins TRBV7-2 to TRBJ1-1; perhaps TRBD1 as D (6 bases). This CDR3 region has 15 residues. Germline loops: CDR1 SGHTA, CDR2 FQGNSA. Trimming stripped 0 bases from V and 5 bases from J, with 13 bases between. Full variable domain (rest looked up from reference TRBV7-2 and TRBJ1-1): GAGVSQSPSNKVTEKGKDVELRCDPISGHTALYWYRQSLGQGLEFLIYFQGNSAPDKSGLPSDRFSAERTGGSVSTLTIQRTQQEDSAVYLCASSLAAAGVTEAFFGQGTRLTVV.

The chain links TRBV5-1 to TRBJ2-5, with 9 bases aligning to TRBD1. The J call could be wrong; TRBJ2-7 is a better fit for the DNA end. The CDR3 is made up of 15 amino acids. Germline V CDR1 and CDR2: SGHRS, YFSETQ. CDR3 nucleotides: TGCGCCAGCAGCGGGACAGGGACCGTCTCCTACGAGCAGTACTTC. This codes for CASSGTGTVSYEQYF.

The chain carries TRBV19 and TRBJ2-3; D gene unclear. Germline CDR1 LNHDA, CDR2 SQIVND (reference sequence). The CDR3 has 14 residues. Trimming shortened V by 0 bases and J by 1 base, and 5 bases separated the two germline ends. CDR3 coding DNA: TGTGCCAGTAGTATAGACCCAGGCACAGATACGCAGTATTTT. It translates to CASSIDPGTDTQYF.

This chain connects TRBV29-1 to TRBJ2-1; 7 nucleotides agree with TRBD1. Germline V gene sequence: CDR1 SQVTM, CDR2 ANQGSEA. V lost 5 bases to trimming and J lost 2 bases; unmatched junction nucleotides: 3. The CDR3 contains 13 residues. Here the CDR3 reads CSVYRGTYNEQFF. In DNA form, the CDR3 reads TGCAGCGTTTACAGGGGAACCTACAATGAGCAGTTCTTC.